This T cell receptor beta chain originates from a study of OX40 agonist ivuxolimab in advanced cancers. Study in general: The patients got ivuxolimab, which is an agonistic anti-OX40 (CD134) antibody. At doses from 0.01 to 10 mg/kg, patients were given intravenous ivuxolimab every 2 weeks. Findings of the study overall: Researchers did not establish what antigens the expanded peripheral T cells target. Averaging showed that CD8+ T cells had more expanded clones than CD4+ did.

Germline CDR1 reads SGHTA; CDR2 reads FQGTGA. The CDR3 covers 14 residues. The V segment lost 5 bases and the J segment 1 base; nucleotides outside the gene matches: 1. On this clone: Antigen specificity is unknown.

Generated by immunoSEQ multiplex PCR, the TCRdb table keeps only in-frame clones and is missing some. The sample holds fewer than 35,000 clones, roughly 76% seen once. The origin of this receptor is an adult with an advanced solid tumor such as melanoma, head and neck, liver or kidney cancer. This sequence joins TRBV7-3 and TRBJ2-2; 7 bases line up with TRBD1. The sample consisted of CD4+ or CD8+ T cells sorted from blood, taken in a trial of the OX40 agonist ivuxolimab. The CDR3, as DNA: TGTGCCAGCAGCCGGGACAGGAACACCGGGGAGCTGTTTTTT. This gives the protein CASSRDRNTGELFF.